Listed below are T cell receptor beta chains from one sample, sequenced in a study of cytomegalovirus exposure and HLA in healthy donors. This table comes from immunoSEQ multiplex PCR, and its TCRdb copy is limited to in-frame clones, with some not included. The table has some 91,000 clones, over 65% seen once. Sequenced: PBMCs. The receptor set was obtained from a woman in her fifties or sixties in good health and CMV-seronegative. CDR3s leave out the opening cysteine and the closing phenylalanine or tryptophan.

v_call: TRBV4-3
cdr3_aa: ASSQDRGGLGGELF

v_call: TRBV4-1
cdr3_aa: ASSQVRGGGLGEQF

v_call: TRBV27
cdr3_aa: ASSPGLAGVRTGELF

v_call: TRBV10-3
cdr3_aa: ATSPGTGELF

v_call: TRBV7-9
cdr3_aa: ASSLSEGQLSYEQY

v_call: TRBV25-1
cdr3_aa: ASSPNSYNEQF

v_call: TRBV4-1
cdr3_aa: ASSPARRLDEQF

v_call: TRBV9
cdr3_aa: ASSAPGTSYEQY

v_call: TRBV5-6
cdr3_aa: ASSFQYPNTGELF

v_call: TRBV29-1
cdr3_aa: SGQGYSYNEQF

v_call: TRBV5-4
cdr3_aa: ASSLALAGGTDTQY

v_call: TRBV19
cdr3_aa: ASGRDRILNSPLH

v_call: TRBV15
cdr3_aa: ATSRGPQYTEAF

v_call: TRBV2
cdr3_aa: ASSKTNEKLF

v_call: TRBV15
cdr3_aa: ATSSGGQGRNQPQH

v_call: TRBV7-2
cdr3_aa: ASSPWDSPGVNIQY

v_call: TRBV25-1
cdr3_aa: ASSEEGGGASDTQY

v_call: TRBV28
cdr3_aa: ASSSRLAPSVAYEQY

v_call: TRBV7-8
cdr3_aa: ASSPGTANQPQH

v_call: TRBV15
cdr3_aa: ATSRDLSTGNTEAF

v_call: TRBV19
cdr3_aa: ASKGVWSRSQPQH

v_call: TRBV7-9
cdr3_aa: ASSSLTGSVQETQY

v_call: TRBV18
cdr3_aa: ASSPSELDTEAF

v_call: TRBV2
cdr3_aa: ASSLGIFNYGYT

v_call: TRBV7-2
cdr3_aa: ASSLNGLAGELF

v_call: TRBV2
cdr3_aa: ASSEEWGREYNEQF

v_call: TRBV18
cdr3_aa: ASSPGTGGADYGYT

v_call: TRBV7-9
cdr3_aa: ASSHGVAGGTDTQY

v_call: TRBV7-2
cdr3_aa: ASSMDRAGNTIY

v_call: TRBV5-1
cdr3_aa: ASSLLTSTDTQY

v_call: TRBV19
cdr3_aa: ASSIAGTPNYGYT

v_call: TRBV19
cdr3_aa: ASSPTRQGNTEAF

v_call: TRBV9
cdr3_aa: ASSVASGVPETQY